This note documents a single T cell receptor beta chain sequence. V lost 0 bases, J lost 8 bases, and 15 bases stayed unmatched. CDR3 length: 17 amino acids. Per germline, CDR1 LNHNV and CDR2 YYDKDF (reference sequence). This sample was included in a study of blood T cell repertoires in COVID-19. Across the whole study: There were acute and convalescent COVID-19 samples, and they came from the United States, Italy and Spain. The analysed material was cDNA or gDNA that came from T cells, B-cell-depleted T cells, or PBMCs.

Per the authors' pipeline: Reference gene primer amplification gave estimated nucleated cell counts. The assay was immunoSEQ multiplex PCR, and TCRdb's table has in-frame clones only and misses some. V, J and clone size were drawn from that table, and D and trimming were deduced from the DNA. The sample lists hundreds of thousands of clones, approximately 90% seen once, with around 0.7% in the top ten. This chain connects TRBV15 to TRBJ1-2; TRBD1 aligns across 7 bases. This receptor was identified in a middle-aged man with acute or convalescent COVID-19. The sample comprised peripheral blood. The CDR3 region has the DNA TGTGCCACCAGCAGAGAGTGGGCAGGGGGTCCTCGGACGGGCTACACCTTC. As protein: CATSREWAGGPRTGYTF.